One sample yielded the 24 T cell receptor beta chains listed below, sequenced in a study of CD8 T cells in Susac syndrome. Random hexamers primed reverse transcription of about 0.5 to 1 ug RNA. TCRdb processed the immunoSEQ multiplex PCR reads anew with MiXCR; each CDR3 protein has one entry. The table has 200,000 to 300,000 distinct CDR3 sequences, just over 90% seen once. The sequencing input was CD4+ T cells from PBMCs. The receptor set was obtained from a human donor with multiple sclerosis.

The CDR3 DNA reads TGTGCCAGCAGCACCCTCGCGGACATCAAGCCCCAGCATTTT. It encodes CASSTLADIKPQHF. J is TRBJ1-5 and V is TRBV11-2, with a tentative D call TRBD1 (5 bases). The CDR3 loop spans 14 amino acids. The germline V and J ends were trimmed by 5 bases and 8 bases, with 16 bases remaining between them. CDR1 is SGHAT and CDR2 is FQNNGV in the germline V gene.

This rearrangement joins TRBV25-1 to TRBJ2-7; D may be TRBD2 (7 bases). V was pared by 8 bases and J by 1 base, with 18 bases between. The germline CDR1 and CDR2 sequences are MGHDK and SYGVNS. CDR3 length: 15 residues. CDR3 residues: CASAPRKGGSYEQYF. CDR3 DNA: TGTGCCAGCGCCCCTAGGAAGGGGGGGTCCTACGAGCAGTACTTC.

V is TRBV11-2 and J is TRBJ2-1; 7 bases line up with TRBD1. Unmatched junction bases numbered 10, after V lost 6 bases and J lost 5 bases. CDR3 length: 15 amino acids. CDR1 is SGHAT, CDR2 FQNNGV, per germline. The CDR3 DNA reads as TGTGCCAGCAGACCCTTGACAGGGCGCCACAATGAGCAGTTCTTC. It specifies CASRPLTGRHNEQFF.

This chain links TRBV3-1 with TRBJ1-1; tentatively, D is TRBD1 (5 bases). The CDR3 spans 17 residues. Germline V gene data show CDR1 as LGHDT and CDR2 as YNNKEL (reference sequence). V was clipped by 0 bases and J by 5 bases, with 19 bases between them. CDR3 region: CASSQDYGARAATEAFF. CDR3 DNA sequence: TGTGCCAGCAGCCAAGATTACGGGGCCAGGGCGGCGACTGAAGCTTTCTTT.

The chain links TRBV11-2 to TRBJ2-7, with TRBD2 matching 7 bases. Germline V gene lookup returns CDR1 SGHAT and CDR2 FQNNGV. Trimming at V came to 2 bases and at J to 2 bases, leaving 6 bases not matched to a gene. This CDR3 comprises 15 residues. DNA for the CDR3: TGTGCCAGCAGCTTAATCGGTCGGGGGGCCTACGAGCAGTACTTC. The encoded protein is CASSLIGRGAYEQYF.

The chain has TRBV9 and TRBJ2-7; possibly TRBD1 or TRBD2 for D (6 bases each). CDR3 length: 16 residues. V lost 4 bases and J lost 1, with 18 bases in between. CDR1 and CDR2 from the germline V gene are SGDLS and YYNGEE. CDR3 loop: CASSPRPGGASYEQYF. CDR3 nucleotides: TGTGCCAGCAGCCCTCGCCCCGGGGGCGCTTCCTACGAGCAGTACTTC.

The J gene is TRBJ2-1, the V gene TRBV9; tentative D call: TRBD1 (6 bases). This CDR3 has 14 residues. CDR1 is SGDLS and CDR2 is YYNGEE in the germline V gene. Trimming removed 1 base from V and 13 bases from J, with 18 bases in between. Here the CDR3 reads CASSVQGQTSPQFF. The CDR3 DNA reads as TGTGCCAGCAGCGTACAGGGGCAAACCTCCCCTCAGTTCTTC.

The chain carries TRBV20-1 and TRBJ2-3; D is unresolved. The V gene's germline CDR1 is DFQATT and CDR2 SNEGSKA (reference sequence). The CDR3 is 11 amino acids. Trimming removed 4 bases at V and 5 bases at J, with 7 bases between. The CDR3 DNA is TGCAGTGCTACAATCGTAGATACGCAGTATTTT. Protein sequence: CSATIVDTQYF.

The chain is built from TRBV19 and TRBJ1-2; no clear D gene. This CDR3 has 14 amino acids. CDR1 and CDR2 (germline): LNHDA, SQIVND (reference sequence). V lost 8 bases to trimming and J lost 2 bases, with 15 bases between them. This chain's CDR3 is CASSLKFENYGYTF. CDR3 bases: TGTGCCAGTTCTCTGAAGTTCGAGAACTATGGCTACACCTTC.

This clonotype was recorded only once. Here the CDR3 reads CSARFPAAPYADTQYF. CDR3 bases: TGCAGTGCTAGATTTCCGGCGGCCCCATACGCAGATACGCAGTATTTT. The rearrangement links TRBV20-1 to TRBJ2-3; D unclear. The CDR3 spans 16 residues. The V and J ends lost 2 bases and 4 bases respectively, with 19 bases between them. Germline V gene lookup returns CDR1 DFQATT and CDR2 SNEGSKA (reference sequence).

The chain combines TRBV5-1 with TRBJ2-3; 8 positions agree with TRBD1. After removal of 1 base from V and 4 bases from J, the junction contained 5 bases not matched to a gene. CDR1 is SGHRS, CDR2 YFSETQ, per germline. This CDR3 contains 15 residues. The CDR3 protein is CASSLTGGSADTQYF. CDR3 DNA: TGCGCCAGCAGCTTGACAGGGGGATCGGCAGATACGCAGTATTTT.

Written as DNA, the CDR3 is TGTGCCAGCAGGGGGATCTCTGGCTACACCTTC. Amino acids: CASRGISGYTF. V is TRBV12-3 or TRBV12-4 and J is TRBJ1-2, with D uncertain. This CDR3 is 11 amino acids long. Trimming removed 6 bases from V and 7 bases from J, with 9 bases in between.

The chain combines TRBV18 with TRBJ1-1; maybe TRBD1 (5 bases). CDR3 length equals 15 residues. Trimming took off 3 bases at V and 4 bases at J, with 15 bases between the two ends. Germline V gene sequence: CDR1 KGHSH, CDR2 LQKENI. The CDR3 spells CASSPVSPGGTEAFF. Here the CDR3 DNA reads TGTGCCAGCTCACCGGTTTCCCCCGGGGGCACTGAAGCTTTCTTT.

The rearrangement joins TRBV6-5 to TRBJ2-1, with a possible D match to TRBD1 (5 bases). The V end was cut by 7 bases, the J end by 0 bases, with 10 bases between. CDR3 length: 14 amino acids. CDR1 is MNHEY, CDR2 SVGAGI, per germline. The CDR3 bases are TGTGCCAGCAAAGACAGCAGCTCCTACAATGAGCAGTTCTTC. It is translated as CASKDSSSYNEQFF.

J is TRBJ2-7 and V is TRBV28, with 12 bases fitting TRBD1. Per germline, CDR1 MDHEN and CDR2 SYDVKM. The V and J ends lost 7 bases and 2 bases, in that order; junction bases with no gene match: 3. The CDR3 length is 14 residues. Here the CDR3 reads CASMGQGAPYEQYV. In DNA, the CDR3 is TGTGCCAGCATGGGACAGGGGGCCCCCTACGAGCAGTACGTC.

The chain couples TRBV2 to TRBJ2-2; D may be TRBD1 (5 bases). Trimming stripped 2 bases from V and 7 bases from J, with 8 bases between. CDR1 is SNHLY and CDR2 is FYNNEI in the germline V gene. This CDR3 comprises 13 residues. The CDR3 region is CASSEQGYGELFF. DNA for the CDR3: TGTGCCAGCAGTGAACAGGGCTACGGGGAGCTGTTTTTT.

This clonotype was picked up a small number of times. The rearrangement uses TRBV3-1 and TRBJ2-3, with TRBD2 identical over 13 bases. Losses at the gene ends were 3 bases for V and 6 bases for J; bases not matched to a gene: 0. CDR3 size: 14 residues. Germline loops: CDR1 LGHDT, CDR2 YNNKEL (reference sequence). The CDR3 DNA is TGTGCCAGCAGCCAGGGACTAGCGGGGGATACGCAGTATTTT. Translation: CASSQGLAGDTQYF.

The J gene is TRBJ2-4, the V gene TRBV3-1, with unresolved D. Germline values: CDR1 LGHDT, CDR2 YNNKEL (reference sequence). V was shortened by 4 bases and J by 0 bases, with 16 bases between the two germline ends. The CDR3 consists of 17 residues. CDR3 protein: CASSLTPVGRAKNIQYF. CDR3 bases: TGTGCCAGCAGCCTTACCCCGGTAGGGCGAGCCAAAAACATTCAGTACTTC.

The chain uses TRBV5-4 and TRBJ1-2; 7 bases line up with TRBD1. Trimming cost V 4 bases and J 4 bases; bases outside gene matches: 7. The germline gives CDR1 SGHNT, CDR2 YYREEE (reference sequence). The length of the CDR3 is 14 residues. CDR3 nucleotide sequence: TGTGCCAGCAGCGCCCCGGGACAGTTCTATGGCTACACCTTC. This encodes CASSAPGQFYGYTF.

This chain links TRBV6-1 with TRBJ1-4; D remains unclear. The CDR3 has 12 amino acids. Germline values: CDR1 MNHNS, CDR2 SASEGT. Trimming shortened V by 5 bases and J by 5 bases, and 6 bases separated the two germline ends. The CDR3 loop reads CASSLQNEKLFF. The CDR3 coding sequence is TGTGCCAGCAGTCTCCAGAATGAAAAACTGTTTTTT.

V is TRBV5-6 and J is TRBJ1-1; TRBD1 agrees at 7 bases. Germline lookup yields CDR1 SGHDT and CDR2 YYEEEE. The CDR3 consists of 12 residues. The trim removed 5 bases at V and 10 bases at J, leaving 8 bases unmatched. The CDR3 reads CASSSQGGLAFF. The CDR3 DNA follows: TGTGCCAGCAGTAGCCAGGGGGGACTAGCTTTCTTT.

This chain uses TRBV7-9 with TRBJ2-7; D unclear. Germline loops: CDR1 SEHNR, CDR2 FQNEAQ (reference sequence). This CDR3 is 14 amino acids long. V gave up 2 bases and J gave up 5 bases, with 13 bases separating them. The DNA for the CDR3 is TGTGCCAGCAGCTTATTGGGATTCGCCCACGAGCAGTACTTC. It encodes CASSLLGFAHEQYF. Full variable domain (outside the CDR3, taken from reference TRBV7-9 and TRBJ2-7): DTGVSQNPRHKITKRGQNVTFRCDPISEHNRLYWYRQTLGQGPEFLTYFQNEAQLEKSRLLSDRFSAERPKGSFSTLEIQRTEQGDSAMYLCASSLLGFAHEQYFGPGTRLTVT.

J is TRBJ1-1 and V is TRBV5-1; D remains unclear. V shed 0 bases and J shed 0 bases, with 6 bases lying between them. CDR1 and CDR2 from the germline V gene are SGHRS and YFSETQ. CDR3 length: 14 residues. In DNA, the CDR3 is TGCGCCAGCAGCTTGGGGCCGATGAACACTGAAGCTTTCTTT. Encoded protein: CASSLGPMNTEAFF. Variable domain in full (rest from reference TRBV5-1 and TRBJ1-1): KAGVTQTPRYLIKTRGQQVTLSCSPISGHRSVSWYQQTPGQGLQFLFEYFSETQRNKGNFPGRFSGRQFSNSRSEMNVSTLELGDSALYLCASSLGPMNTEAFFGQGTRLTVV.

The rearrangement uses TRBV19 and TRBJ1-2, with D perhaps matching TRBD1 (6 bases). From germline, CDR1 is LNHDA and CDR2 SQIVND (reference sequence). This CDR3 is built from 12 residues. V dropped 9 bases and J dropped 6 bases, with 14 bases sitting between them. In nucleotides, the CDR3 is TGTGCCAGCTTGGGGGACAACCATGGCTACACCTTC. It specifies CASLGDNHGYTF.